This T cell receptor (beta chain) was sequenced in a study of CD8 T cells in Susac syndrome. RNA was extracted with the RNeasy kit, and a quantity of about 0.45 to 1 ug was reverse transcribed using random hexamers. MiXCR, applied by TCRdb to the immunoSEQ multiplex PCR reads, yields one record per CDR3 protein. Of some 300,000 distinct CDR3 sequences detected, over 75% appear once; the ten largest clones hold around 0.2%. Trimming left V 3 bases short and J 5 bases short, with 17 bases between. The CDR3 consists of 15 residues. CDR1 is SGHTA and CDR2 is FQGNSA in the germline V gene. Material for sequencing was CD8+ T cells from PBMCs. The rearrangement links TRBV7-2 to TRBJ2-7; possible D gene TRBD1, 6 bases. The origin of this receptor is a human donor with multiple sclerosis. CDR3 sequence (DNA): TGTGCCAGCAGCTTGTTCAAGACAGGTTCCAACGAGCAGTACTTC. Translating gives CASSLFKTGSNEQYF.